This T cell receptor (beta chain) was sequenced in a study of T-cell memory formation after mild COVID-19 (dated by TCRdb to the early 2020s). As for the study more broadly: Most TCR sequence clusters were specific to one of the two donors. T-cell clones expanding and contracting after mild COVID-19 in two donors were tracked by longitudinal TCRalpha and TCRbeta repertoire sequencing. The cohort comprised two young, previously healthy adult volunteers, one female and one male. The full study reports these points: Some responding clones were detected in pre-infection memory, suggesting pre-existing cross-reactive memory T cells joined the SARS-CoV-2 response. The study covered only a couple of mild cases, and larger cohorts including severe cases with pre-infection samples were considered necessary. Contracting CD4+ clones were located mainly in the CM and EM memory subsets, whereas CD8+ clones were found to be enriched in EMRA. Balanced CD4/CD8 phenotypes were observed for clones contracting from day 15 to 85, whereas a bias towards CD4+ was observed for a second wave of clones expanding from day 15 to 37. Whether the second-wave clones peaking on day 37 were SARS-CoV-2 specific was not confirmed.

PBMCs were isolated by Ficoll-Paque density gradient centrifugation. A word on this clonotype: Its cognate antigen has yet to be identified. No qualities accompany the bases; no much larger clone lies one base away.

CDR1 and CDR2, looked up from the germline V gene, are LGHNA and YNFKEQ. The V end loses 4 bases and the J end loses 6 bases, and a stretch of 16 bases separates them. The CDR3 sequence holds 16 residues, the cysteine and phenylalanine included. Solely the CDR3 DNA is kept, with 48 bases framed from the first base. Sequencer: Illumina NovaSeq 6000. TCRalpha and TCRbeta cDNA libraries were constructed by 5'RACE with constant-segment primers, with sample barcodes and unique molecular identifiers being introduced. Trizol reagent was used to extract RNA from every sample. Library amplification was performed in two PCR steps, and a second sample barcode and Illumina TruSeq adapters were introduced in the second step. Sequencing of the libraries was done on an Illumina NovaSeq, producing 2 x 150 bp paired-end reads. The authors' pipeline ran thus. The reads were demultiplexed and collapsed into UMI-guided consensus sequences using migec v1.2.7. With mixcr v2.1.11, UMI consensuses were aligned to TRA and TRB V and J templates and assembled into clonotypes. Expanded or contracted clonotypes were those called significant by both edgeR and NoisET, with noise models trained on biological replicates. edgeR calls used a false discovery rate-adjusted p below 0.01 and a log2 fold-change threshold of 1. As an exploratory analysis of dynamics, PCA with hierarchical clustering was applied to max-normalized trajectories of the 1000 most abundant clonotypes. Each responding clone was given a CD4 or CD8 phenotype based on the CD4+ and CD8+ repertoires, which had been sequenced separately. The public sequencing data were trimmed at Q25 with fastp and processed into clonotypes with MiXCR by TCRdb, which kept only in-frame beta chains. Identical CDR3 protein sequences are pooled into one entry, listed with their most common genes and DNA. The V and J calls shown here were made by TCRdb, not taken from the authors' results. The table for this sample lists under 650,000 distinct CDR3 sequences; roughly 17% of them were counted only once. Jointly, the top ten make up around 12% of the sample.

The sequence came from an adult woman who had mild COVID-19 (a few samples of this study predate the infection). The sample titles of this study are shuffled in the database, so cell type and time point are left out; the donor was told from shared clones. The chain uses TRBV4-2 and TRBJ1-6; there is no confident call for the D gene. Sequences were obtained from PBMCs or a T cell subset sorted from them (not recorded which). At the DNA level, the sequence is TGTGCCAGCAGCCCGGAGGTTGACGGAAGTAATTCACCCCTCCACTTT. Its protein product is CASSPEVDGSNSPLHF.